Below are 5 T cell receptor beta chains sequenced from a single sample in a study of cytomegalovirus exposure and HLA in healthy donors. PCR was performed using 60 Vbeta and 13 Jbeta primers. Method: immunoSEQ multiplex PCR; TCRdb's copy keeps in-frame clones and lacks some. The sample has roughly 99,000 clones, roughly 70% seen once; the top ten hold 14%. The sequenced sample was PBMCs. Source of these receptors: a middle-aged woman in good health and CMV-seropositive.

Here the CDR3 DNA reads TGTGCCAGCAGCTTAGGACTAGCGGGGAACACCGGGGAGCTGTTTTTT. Translation: CASSLGLAGNTGELFF. This chain joins TRBV7-2 and TRBJ2-2, with 10 nucleotides matching TRBD2. J gave up 1 base and V 1 base, and 0 bases lay outside the gene matches. CDR1 is SGHTA and CDR2 is FQGNSA in the germline V gene. This CDR3 comprises 16 residues.

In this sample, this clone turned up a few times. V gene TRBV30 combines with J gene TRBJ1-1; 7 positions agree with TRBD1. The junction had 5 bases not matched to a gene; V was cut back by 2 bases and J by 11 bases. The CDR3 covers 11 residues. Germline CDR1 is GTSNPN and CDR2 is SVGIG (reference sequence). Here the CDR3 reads CAWSTGVRAFF. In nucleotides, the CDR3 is TGTGCCTGGAGTACAGGGGTAAGGGCTTTCTTT.

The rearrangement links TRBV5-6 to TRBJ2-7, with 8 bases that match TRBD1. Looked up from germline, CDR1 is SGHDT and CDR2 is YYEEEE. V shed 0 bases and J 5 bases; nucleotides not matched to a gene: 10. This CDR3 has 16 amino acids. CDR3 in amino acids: CASSLVRGQGADEQYF. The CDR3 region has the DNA TGTGCCAGCAGCTTGGTGCGCGGACAGGGAGCCGACGAGCAGTACTTC.

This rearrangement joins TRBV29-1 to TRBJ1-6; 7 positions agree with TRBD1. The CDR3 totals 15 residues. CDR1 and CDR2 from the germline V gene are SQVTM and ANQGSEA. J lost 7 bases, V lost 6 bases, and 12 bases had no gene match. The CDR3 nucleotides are TGCAGCGTCCAAATTGGGGGACAGCCCAATTCACCCCTCCACTTT. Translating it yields CSVQIGGQPNSPLHF.

CDR3 region: CASSLDPGEKLFF. The CDR3 DNA is TGTGCCAGCAGCTTAGACCCGGGTGAAAAACTGTTTTTT. The genes are TRBV11-2 and TRBJ1-4; D gene ambiguous. This CDR3 region has 13 residues. Trimming stripped 0 bases from V and 7 bases from J, with 6 bases between. From germline, CDR1 is SGHAT and CDR2 FQNNGV.